This T cell receptor (beta chain) derives from a study of T cell repertoires in cytomegalovirus infection. Study in general: It was the public TCR beta signatures that indicated both CMV infection and matching HLA type. Study findings and constraints: In two of eight donors, the top clonotype was HLA-C-restricted CMV-specific. Cumulative public TCR beta family frequency identified CMV carriers with the relevant HLA.

This clonotype was detected ten times or more. The antigen is undetermined. TCRdb re-called the reads with MiXCR, one entry per CDR3 protein. Found here are roughly 500,000 distinct CDR3 sequences, 15% to 20% of them singletons; the top ten hold 20% to 30%. Trimming stripped 4 bases from V and 6 bases from J, with 10 bases between. This CDR3 region has 13 residues. Sequencing input: CD8+ T cells from PBMCs. The chain couples TRBV12-3 or TRBV12-4 to TRBJ2-1, with D uncertain. The receptor's source is a human donor in good health (CMV status not recorded). Some clones in this sample may be carry-over from other donors' samples. The CDR3 sequence is CASSSPDPNEQFF. CDR3 nucleotides: TGTGCCAGCAGTTCCCCTGACCCCAATGAGCAGTTCTTC.